The rows below give T cell receptor beta chains drawn from one sample of a study of cytomegalovirus exposure and HLA in healthy donors. Data came from immunoSEQ multiplex PCR; TCRdb stores just in-frame clones and leaves some out. The table records approximately 100,000 clones, 76% of them present only once. Source material: PBMCs. These receptors came from a woman in her fifties or sixties in good health and CMV-seropositive. The CDR3 runs from the conserved cysteine through the conserved F or W. The D gene is left open where the match is weak. Expanded clones get a size class; other rows say once, few or many, or leave the size out.

TRBJ2-3 - TRBV2 - TGTGCCAGCAGCGAGTGGGTCAAGACTAGCACAGATACGCAGTATTTT CASSEWVKTSTDTQYF
TRBJ2-7 - TRBV5-1 - TGCGCCAGCGCGGTACAGGCCAACGAGCAGTACTTC CASAVQANEQYF
TRBJ1-1 - TRBV30 - TGTGCCTGGAGTCAAACTCAAATCTACACTGAAGCTTTCTTT CAWSQTQIYTEAFF
TRBJ2-1 - TRBV10-2 few TGCGCCAGCACCCCCGAGGCCGTCCACAATGAGCAGTTCTTC CASTPEAVHNEQFF
TRBJ2-6 - TRBV15 - TGTGCCACCAGCAGACCCCCGGTGGGGGCCAACGTCCTGACTTTC CATSRPPVGANVLTF
TRBJ2-3 TRBD2 TRBV5-6 - TGTGCCAGCAGCGGCGGGGGGGATACGCAGTATTTT CASSGGGDTQYF
TRBJ1-5 TRBD1 TRBV13 few TGTGCCAGCAGCTCCCGACAGGGTGGACAGCCCCAGCATTTT CASSSRQGGQPQHF
TRBJ1-1 TRBD1 TRBV6-6 - TGTGCCAGCAGCTCGACAGGGGCGACCGAAGCTTTCTTT CASSSTGATEAFF
TRBJ2-2 TRBD2 TRBV7-6 once TGTGCCAGCAGCTTGGGACTAGCGGAGACGAACACCGGGGAGCTGTTTTTT CASSLGLAETNTGELFF
TRBJ2-2 TRBD1 TRBV7-8 - TGTGCCAGCAGCTCCCGGACAGGGGCGAACACCGGGGAGCTGTTTTTT CASSSRTGANTGELFF
TRBJ1-1 - TRBV6-5 - TGTGCCAGCAACGGGAACAGCCCAACTGAAGCTTTCTTT CASNGNSPTEAFF
TRBJ1-6 - TRBV18 - TGTGCCAGCTCACCCTCTCCAGGGGATTCACCCCTCCACTTT CASSPSPGDSPLHF
TRBJ1-5 TRBD1 TRBV5-1 - TGCGCCAGCAGCTTTGGGACAGGGGTGAGCAATCAGCCCCAGCATTTT CASSFGTGVSNQPQHF
TRBJ2-5 - TRBV18 - TGTGCCAGCTCACCCGCCGAGGAGACCCAGTACTTC CASSPAEETQYF
TRBJ2-7 - TRBV11-2 - TGTGCCACCTTAGCACAGGGCTACGAGCAGTACTTC CATLAQGYEQYF
TRBJ2-7 - TRBV27 - TGTGCCAGCAGTTTATTTGGGGGGGCCCACGAGCAGTACTTC CASSLFGGAHEQYF
TRBJ2-1 - TRBV10-2 - TGCGCCAGCAGTGAATGGGGCGAGCAGTTCTTC CASSEWGEQFF
TRBJ1-2 - TRBV29-1 - TGCGCCGTCCTACACTATGGCTACACCTTC CAVLHYGYTF
TRBJ1-2 TRBD1 TRBV19 - TGTGCCAGTAGCACCACTCGACAGGGAAGGGCCATTGGCTACACCTTC CASSTTRQGRAIGYTF
TRBJ1-1 - TRBV6-5 - TGTGCCAGCAGTTACGAAGGACGTGGAGGCACTGAAGCTTTCTTT CASSYEGRGGTEAFF
TRBJ2-7 TRBD2 TRBV6-6 - TGTGCCAGCAGTTACTCGTGGAGCGGGACGCCCTACGAGCAGTACTTC CASSYSWSGTPYEQYF
TRBJ2-7 - TRBV5-4 once TGTGCCAGCAGCTTGGGTAGAGGGGGCTACGAGCAGTACTTC CASSLGRGGYEQYF
TRBJ2-2 - TRBV28 - TGTGCCAGCAGTCCGGGACTTGAGACCGGGGAGCTGTTTTTT CASSPGLETGELFF
TRBJ2-1 TRBD2 TRBV5-6 - TGTGCCAGCAGCCGAACGGGACTAGCGGGAGTTGAGCAGTTCTTC CASSRTGLAGVEQFF
TRBJ1-1 TRBD1 TRBV5-5 few TGTGCCAGCAGCCAGACAGGGGGCACTGAAGCTTTCTTT CASSQTGGTEAFF
TRBJ1-5 TRBD1 TRBV19 - TGTGCCAGTAGAGGACAGGGGAGAAATCAGCCCCAGCATTTT CASRGQGRNQPQHF
TRBJ1-6 TRBD1 TRBV30 - TGTGCCTGGAGTCCTGGACAGGGCGTCGATTCACCCCTCCACTTT CAWSPGQGVDSPLHF
TRBJ2-7 - TRBV4-1 - TGCGCCAGCAGCCAGAGGGGGACGCAGCCCGAGCAGTACTTC CASSQRGTQPEQYF
TRBJ2-7 - TRBV5-1 - TGCGCCAGCAGCTTGGGAGGGGGAATCTACGAGCAGTACTTC CASSLGGGIYEQYF
TRBJ2-5 TRBD1 TRBV7-9 - TGTGCCAGCAGCAACGGGGGGACAGGGAAGACCCAGTACTTC CASSNGGTGKTQYF
TRBJ1-1 TRBD1 TRBV13 - TGTGCCAGCAGCCTAATCCCCCAGGGGGTTGAACCTTTCTTT CASSLIPQGVEPFF
TRBJ2-2 - TRBV11-2 - TGTGCCAGCAGCTGGGGGCAGGGGATACGAACACCGGGGGAGCTGTTTTTT CASSWGQGIRTPGELFF
TRBJ1-1 - TRBV11-2 few TGTGCCAGCAGCTTCCAGGGGTGGAACACTGAAGCTTTCTTT CASSFQGWNTEAFF
TRBJ2-1 TRBD2 TRBV14 - TGTGCCAGCAGCCCTAGCGGAACCTACAATGAGCAGTTCTTC CASSPSGTYNEQFF